Listed here are 27 T cell receptor beta chains from one sample, sequenced in a study of blood T cell repertoires in COVID-19. Profiling relied on immunoSEQ multiplex PCR, and the TCRdb table lists in-frame clones only, not all of them. The table records 230,000 or so clones, around four fifths of them present only once. The sample comprised peripheral blood. The receptors originated from a man aged 30-40 years with active or convalescent COVID-19.

The J gene is TRBJ2-5, the V gene TRBV5-1, with 14 bases fitting TRBD2. The CDR3 spans 16 residues. Germline CDR1 reads SGHRS; CDR2 reads YFSETQ. The V and J ends lost 7 bases and 4 bases, in that order; junction bases with no gene match: 9. CDR3 DNA: TGCGCCAGCCAGATCCGGGGACTAGCGGGAGTAGAGACCCAGTACTTC. Protein: CASQIRGLAGVETQYF.

The genes are TRBV10-3 and TRBJ2-1; TRBD1 agrees at 9 bases. The CDR3 contains 15 residues. Per germline, CDR1 ENHRY and CDR2 SYGVKD. Trimming took 7 bases from V and 1 from J; bases not matched to a gene: 5. CDR3 sequence (DNA): TGTGCCATCAACCGACAGGGGGGATCCTACAATGAGCAGTTCTTC. Translated: CAINRQGGSYNEQFF.

This clone was observed a single time. CDR3 DNA sequence: TGTGCCAGCAGCCCAAGCACTAACTATGGCTACACCTTC. It codes for CASSPSTNYGYTF. The chain has TRBV3-1 (or the pseudogene TRBV3-2) and TRBJ1-2; D uncertain. Trimming removed 4 bases from V and 0 bases from J, with 6 bases in between. Germline V gene sequence: CDR1 LGHDT, CDR2 YNNKEL (reference sequence). The CDR3 loop spans 13 amino acids.

The chain's CDR3 is CASSGRDRGDTIYF. CDR3 in DNA: TGTGCCAGCAGCGGAAGGGACAGGGGGGACACCATATATTTT. The genes are TRBV5-4 and TRBJ1-3; 11 bases are shared with TRBD1. V shed 4 bases and J 8 bases; nucleotides not matched to a gene: 5. The germline CDR1 and CDR2 sequences are SGHNT and YYREEE (reference sequence). The CDR3 runs 14 residues. Combining the CDR3 with reference TRBV5-4 and TRBJ1-3 gives the whole variable domain ETGVTQSPTHLIKTRGQQVTLRCSSQSGHNTVSWYQQALGQGPQFIFQYYREEENGRGNFPPRFSGLQFPNYSSELNVNALELDDSALYLCASSGRDRGDTIYFGEGSWLTVV.

The chain uses TRBV5-6 and TRBJ2-2, with a tentative D call TRBD1 (5 bases). V shed 6 bases and J shed 4 bases, with 10 bases lying between them. The CDR3 has 13 residues. The germline V gene encodes CDR1 SGHDT and CDR2 YYEEEE. The CDR3 DNA follows: TGTGCCAGCAAGAAAGGGGTCACCGGGGAGCTGTTTTTT. Protein product: CASKKGVTGELFF.

There are a few counts of this clone. This rearrangement joins TRBV4-3 to TRBJ1-2; D is possibly TRBD1 (5 bases). Germline V lookup: CDR1 LGHNA, CDR2 YSLEER. With 4 bases removed from V and 4 bases from J, the gap between germline ends came to 16 bases. The CDR3 contains 15 residues. The CDR3 region has the DNA TGCGCCAGCAGCCTTGGGGATTTGCAGGGCTATGGCTACACCTTC. It translates to CASSLGDLQGYGYTF.

V gene TRBV24-1 combines with J gene TRBJ2-3; TRBD2 matches 10 bases. Germline V gene data show CDR1 as KGHDR and CDR2 as SFDVKD. The CDR3 loop spans 14 amino acids. V trimming: 6 bases; J trimming: 3 bases; junction bases outside the gene matches: 2. CDR3 DNA sequence: TGTGCCACCAGTACAGCGGGAGGGACAGATACGCAGTATTTT. This encodes CATSTAGGTDTQYF.

Concerning this clone itself: The junction shows a germline mismatch at one end, possibly a read error. V gene TRBV4-3 combines with J gene TRBJ2-1, with D perhaps TRBD2 (5 bases). The CDR3 spans 16 residues. From germline, CDR1 is LGHNA and CDR2 YSLEER. For the CDR3, the DNA is TGCGCCGGCAGCCAAGATAAAAGCGGTCCGTACAATGAGCAGTTCTTC. This translates into CAGSQDKSGPYNEQFF.

The chain couples TRBV7-2 to TRBJ1-6; a weak D match, TRBD1 (6 bases). V was shortened by 6 bases and J by 5 bases, with 11 bases between the two germline ends. This CDR3 region has 14 residues. CDR1 is SGHTA and CDR2 is FQGNSA in the germline V gene. In DNA, the CDR3 is TGTGCCAGCAGGCGACAGGTGAATAATTCACCCCTCCACTTT. It yields the protein CASRRQVNNSPLHF.

V is TRBV5-4 and J is TRBJ2-5; 10 nucleotides match TRBD2. The length of the CDR3 is 18 residues. Germline assignment: CDR1 SGHNT and CDR2 YYREEE (reference sequence). J was trimmed by 6 bases and V by 2 bases; bases with no gene match: 16. CDR3 sequence reads: CASSFETPLAGRAKTQYF. The CDR3 DNA follows: TGTGCCAGCAGCTTCGAAACCCCACTAGCGGGGAGGGCGAAGACCCAGTACTTC.

This chain links TRBV7-2 with TRBJ2-1; weak D call: TRBD2 (6 bases). The germline CDR1 and CDR2 sequences are SGHTA and FQGNSA. V lost 7 bases and J 0 bases, leaving 16 bases between the germline ends. The CDR3 has 16 residues. CDR3 residues: CASTAWGESSYNEQFF. The CDR3 DNA reads as TGTGCCAGCACCGCCTGGGGGGAGAGCTCCTACAATGAGCAGTTCTTC.

The chain couples TRBV7-9 to TRBJ2-3, with D hard to call. This CDR3 region has 14 residues. Trimming left V 3 bases short and J 2 bases short, with 9 bases between. Germline V CDR1 and CDR2: SEHNR, FQNEAQ (reference sequence). The CDR3 coding sequence is TGTGCCAGCAGCTTTATCCGAGACACAGATACGCAGTATTTT. It is translated as CASSFIRDTDTQYF.

The chain carries TRBV7-9 and TRBJ2-1; D may be TRBD2 (6 bases). There are 15 residues in the CDR3. The V gene lost 1 base and the J gene lost 8 bases, with 15 bases spanning the gap. Germline V gives CDR1 SEHNR, CDR2 FQNEAQ (reference sequence). For the CDR3, the DNA is TGTGCCAGCAGCTTAGTACCAAGGAGGGGCCATGAGCAGTTCTTC. As protein: CASSLVPRRGHEQFF. Drawing the rest from reference TRBV7-9 and TRBJ2-1, the complete variable domain is DTGVSQNPRHKITKRGQNVTFRCDPISEHNRLYWYRQTLGQGPEFLTYFQNEAQLEKSRLLSDRFSAERPKGSFSTLEIQRTEQGDSAMYLCASSLVPRRGHEQFFGPGTRLTVL.

The rearrangement links TRBV25-1 to TRBJ2-2; D is undetermined. CDR3 size: 12 residues. Germline CDR1 reads MGHDK; CDR2 reads SYGVNS. V was trimmed by 8 bases and J by 3 bases, leaving 7 bases between them. The CDR3 region is CASAVDTGELFF. The CDR3 nucleotides are TGTGCCAGCGCCGTAGACACCGGGGAGCTGTTTTTT. The complete variable domain, with remaining parts taken from reference TRBV25-1 and TRBJ2-2, reads EADIYQTPRYLVIGTGKKITLECSQTMGHDKMYWYQQDPGMELHLIHYSYGVNSTEKGDLSSESTVSRIRTEHFPLTLESARPSHTSQYLCASAVDTGELFFGEGSRLTVL.

This chain uses TRBV9 with TRBJ2-5; D not resolved. V lost 3 bases, J lost 1 base, and 4 bases lay in between. The CDR3 runs 12 residues. Germline loops: CDR1 SGDLS, CDR2 YYNGEE. CDR3 loop: CASSGSQETQYF. As DNA, the CDR3 is TGTGCCAGCAGCGGGAGCCAAGAGACCCAGTACTTC.

This clone occurred once. The chain links TRBV27 to TRBJ2-7, with 13 bases matching TRBD2. The CDR3 runs 14 residues. J lost 11 bases, V lost 4 bases, and 8 bases had no gene match. Germline V lookup: CDR1 MNHEY, CDR2 SMNVEV (reference sequence). The CDR3 sequence: CASSSGLAGSVEYF. CDR3 nucleotides: TGTGCCAGCAGTTCGGGACTAGCGGGATCAGTCGAGTACTTC.

V usage is TRBV2 and J usage is TRBJ1-4; 9 bases are a match to TRBD1. The CDR3 runs to 14 residues. Looked up from germline, CDR1 is SNHLY and CDR2 is FYNNEI. With V trimmed by 5 bases and J by 4 bases, 2 bases remained unmatched. The CDR3 spells CASSPDRGNEKLFF. Written as DNA, the CDR3 is TGTGCCAGCAGTCCGGACAGGGGTAATGAAAAACTGTTTTTT.

The chain uses TRBV4-3 and TRBJ2-1; 7 bases map to TRBD1. The CDR3 sequence is 15 residues long. CDR1 and CDR2 from the germline V gene are LGHNA and YSLEER. The V gene end was trimmed by 1 base and the J gene end by 2 bases; junction bases not matched to a gene: 2. CDR3 in amino acids: CASSQVGTAYNEQFF. Here the CDR3 DNA reads TGCGCCAGCAGCCAAGTAGGGACAGCCTACAATGAGCAGTTCTTC.

This clone was detected once. This chain uses TRBV5-4 with TRBJ2-3; D possibly corresponds to TRBD1 (5 bases). CDR3 length: 15 residues. Germline CDR1 and CDR2: SGHNT and YYREEE (reference sequence). Trimming took off 4 bases at V and 0 bases at J, with 12 bases between the two ends. The CDR3 sequence: CASSDRTRSTDTQYF. The CDR3 coding sequence is TGTGCCAGCAGCGACCGGACACGAAGCACAGATACGCAGTATTTT. The whole variable domain, filled in from reference TRBV5-4 and TRBJ2-3, reads ETGVTQSPTHLIKTRGQQVTLRCSSQSGHNTVSWYQQALGQGPQFIFQYYREEENGRGNFPPRFSGLQFPNYSSELNVNALELDDSALYLCASSDRTRSTDTQYFGPGTRLTVL.

The chain employs TRBV7-2 and TRBJ1-1, with 7 nucleotides matching TRBD1. CDR3 length equals 14 residues. V was pared by 1 base and J by 4 bases, with 3 bases of the junction left unmatched. Germline assignment: CDR1 SGHTA and CDR2 FQGNSA. The DNA for the CDR3 is TGTGCCAGCAGCTTAGAGGCAGGGGGCACTGAAGCTTTCTTT. It is translated as CASSLEAGGTEAFF.

In DNA, the CDR3 is TGTGCCAGCAGCTTGTGGCGGTTCCAGAACACCGGGGAGCTGTTTTTT. It translates to CASSLWRFQNTGELFF. The gene calls are TRBV5-6 and TRBJ2-2; D is undetermined. There are 16 residues in the CDR3. The V end lost 1 base, the J end lost 1 base, and 11 bases lay between the germline ends. CDR1 is SGHDT and CDR2 is YYEEEE in the germline V gene.

The rearrangement links TRBV6-5 to TRBJ2-7, with D perhaps TRBD1 (6 bases). The CDR3 is 14 amino acids. Germline V gene sequence: CDR1 MNHEY, CDR2 SVGAGI. Trimming removed 6 bases from V and 2 bases from J, with 14 bases in between. The CDR3 DNA sequence: TGTGCCAGCAGCCGAGGGGGACAAGCCTACGAGCAGTACTTC. Its protein is CASSRGGQAYEQYF.

In DNA form, the CDR3 reads TGTGCCAGCAGCCAGGGACAAGGAGCTTTCTTT. Its protein product is CASSQGQGAFF. V usage is TRBV3-1 (or the pseudogene TRBV3-2) and J usage is TRBJ1-1, with D maybe TRBD1 (6 bases). Germline CDR1 reads LGHDT; CDR2 reads YNNKEL (reference sequence). The germline V and J ends were trimmed by 3 bases and 10 bases, with 9 bases remaining between them. The CDR3 is made up of 11 amino acids.

The rearrangement joins TRBV2 to TRBJ2-5, with 8 bases fitting TRBD2. In germline, CDR1 is SNHLY, CDR2 FYNNEI. CDR3 length: 16 residues. V shed 7 bases and J 3 bases; nucleotides not matched to a gene: 13. CDR3 residues: CASTFAGTSGKETQYF. In DNA, the CDR3 is TGTGCCAGCACCTTTGCGGGAACTAGCGGAAAAGAGACCCAGTACTTC. The variable domain in full, with the rest retrieved from reference TRBV2 and TRBJ2-5, is EPEVTQTPSHQVTQMGQEVILRCVPISNHLYFYWYRQILGQKVEFLVSFYNNEISEKSEIFDDQFSVERPDGSNFTLKIRSTKLEDSAMYFCASTFAGTSGKETQYFGPGTRLLVL.

A remark on this clone: One end of the junction is discordant with germline, which a read error may explain. The chain is built from TRBV5-1 and TRBJ2-5, with a tentative D call TRBD1 (6 bases). Germline-derived CDR1 and CDR2 are SGHRS and YFSETQ. The CDR3 covers 15 residues. In nucleotides, the CDR3 is TGCGTCAGCAGCTTGATGACAGGTATACAAGAGACCCAGTACTTC. This sequence encodes CVSSLMTGIQETQYF. Complete variable domain (other parts from reference TRBV5-1 and TRBJ2-5): KAGVTQTPRYLIKTRGQQVTLSCSPISGHRSVSWYQQTPGQGLQFLFEYFSETQRNKGNFPGRFSGRQFSNSRSEMNVSTLELGDSALYLCVSSLMTGIQETQYFGPGTRLLVL.

CDR3 in amino acids: CASSGTRQETQYF. The CDR3 DNA follows: TGTGCCAGCTCAGGGACTCGTCAAGAGACCCAGTACTTC. The chain uses TRBV18 and TRBJ2-5; possibly TRBD2 for D (6 bases). This CDR3 region has 13 residues. The germline V and J ends were trimmed by 5 bases and 2 bases, with 9 bases remaining between them. Germline-derived CDR1 and CDR2 are KGHSH and LQKENI.

V usage is TRBV2 and J usage is TRBJ2-1; D perhaps matches TRBD1 (6 bases). The length of the CDR3 is 12 residues. CDR1 SNHLY and CDR2 FYNNEI come from the germline V gene. The V gene lost 7 bases and the J gene lost 4 bases, with 8 bases spanning the gap. The CDR3 DNA reads as TGTGCCAGCAAGGGGGATTACAATGAGCAGTTCTTC. It translates to CASKGDYNEQFF.